This passage covers 23 T cell receptor beta chains from one sample sequenced in a study of cytomegalovirus exposure and HLA in healthy donors. Profiling relied on immunoSEQ multiplex PCR, and the TCRdb table lists in-frame clones only, not all of them. The table records 150,000 to 200,000 clones, about 82% of them present only once. Sequenced material: PBMCs. Receptors were obtained from a woman aged 18 to 35 in good health and CMV-seronegative.

This clone was observed a handful of times. The chain employs TRBV6-1 and TRBJ1-3; no definite D call. This CDR3 is 12 amino acids long. Germline V gives CDR1 MNHNS, CDR2 SASEGT. Trimming stripped 6 bases from V and 8 bases from J, with 11 bases between. The CDR3 nucleotides read TGTGCCAGCAGGTCCCCCGGGGACACCATATATTTT. The encoded protein is CASRSPGDTIYF.

The chain carries TRBV5-1 and TRBJ1-1; D gene unclear. Germline V gives CDR1 SGHRS, CDR2 YFSETQ. This CDR3 region has 16 residues. V was trimmed by 0 bases and J by 2 bases, leaving 14 bases between them. The CDR3 DNA reads TGCGCCAGCAGCTTGGGATCTGGCGACTATAACACTGAAGCTTTCTTT. Translation gives CASSLGSGDYNTEAFF. The full variable domain, its missing parts supplied by reference TRBV5-1 and TRBJ1-1, is KAGVTQTPRYLIKTRGQQVTLSCSPISGHRSVSWYQQTPGQGLQFLFEYFSETQRNKGNFPGRFSGRQFSNSRSEMNVSTLELGDSALYLCASSLGSGDYNTEAFFGQGTRLTVV.

V is TRBV27 and J is TRBJ2-7; 7 bases agree with TRBD2. CDR1 and CDR2 from the germline V gene are MNHEY and SMNVEV (reference sequence). Unmatched junction bases numbered 3, after V lost 4 bases and J lost 3 bases. The CDR3 contains 13 residues. As DNA, the CDR3 is TGTGCCAGCAGTTCGGGACTACACTACGAGCAGTACTTC. Translation gives CASSSGLHYEQYF.

The chain links TRBV6-6 to TRBJ1-4; D ambiguous. The CDR3 is made up of 14 amino acids. Germline V gives CDR1 MNHNY, CDR2 SVGAGI (reference sequence). Trimming stripped 7 bases from V and 6 bases from J, with 15 bases between. The CDR3 protein is CASNMRSFDEKLFF. CDR3 DNA: TGTGCCAGCAATATGAGGAGTTTCGATGAAAAACTGTTTTTT.

V and J are TRBV7-2 and TRBJ2-7, with D possibly being TRBD2 (5 bases). The CDR3 runs to 13 residues. The germline V gene has CDR1 SGHTA and CDR2 FQGNSA. Deletions cut 0 bases from V and 5 bases from J, with 8 bases between. The CDR3 reads CASSLAWGDEQYF. The CDR3 DNA sequence: TGTGCCAGCAGCTTAGCATGGGGAGACGAGCAGTACTTC.

This sequence joins TRBV5-4 and TRBJ1-2, with 9 bases aligning to TRBD1. This CDR3 comprises 13 residues. V dropped 4 bases and J dropped 6; count of bases not matched to a gene: 4. The V gene's germline CDR1 is SGHNT and CDR2 YYREEE (reference sequence). The CDR3 loop reads CASSRDRADGYTF. The CDR3 bases are TGTGCCAGCAGCCGGGACAGGGCTGATGGCTACACCTTC. Drawing the rest from reference TRBV5-4 and TRBJ1-2, the complete variable domain is ETGVTQSPTHLIKTRGQQVTLRCSSQSGHNTVSWYQQALGQGPQFIFQYYREEENGRGNFPPRFSGLQFPNYSSELNVNALELDDSALYLCASSRDRADGYTFGSGTRLTVV.

The gene calls are TRBV30 and TRBJ1-3, with unresolved D. CDR1 and CDR2 from the germline V gene are GTSNPN and SVGIG (reference sequence). Trimming left V 0 bases short and J 2 bases short, with 11 bases between. This CDR3 has 15 residues. The CDR3 loop is CAWSVPEGAGNTIYF. The CDR3 nucleotides are TGTGCCTGGAGTGTACCCGAGGGTGCTGGAAACACCATATATTTT.

This clone appeared a few times. The V call is TRBV27, the J call TRBJ1-2; D ambiguous. The CDR3 runs to 12 residues. The V end lost 6 bases, the J end lost 7 bases, and 12 bases lay between the germline ends. Per the germline V gene, CDR1 is MNHEY and CDR2 is SMNVEV (reference sequence). The CDR3 DNA follows: TGTGCCAGCAGCGAGGGAGGACGTGGCTACACCTTC. Translating it yields CASSEGGRGYTF.

The chain carries TRBV7-3 and TRBJ2-2, with TRBD1 matching 8 bases. The CDR3 loop spans 17 amino acids. Germline CDR1 reads SGHTA; CDR2 reads FQGTGA. V was pared by 1 base and J by 5 bases, with 9 bases of the junction left unmatched. This CDR3 reads CASSLNPQGVITGELFF. The CDR3 bases are TGTGCCAGCAGCTTAAACCCACAGGGGGTGATAACCGGGGAGCTGTTTTTT.

This chain uses TRBV7-9 with TRBJ2-7; 9 bases are shared with TRBD1. Germline trimming cut 2 bases from V and 4 bases from J; bases unmatched to any gene: 9. Germline V gives CDR1 SEHNR, CDR2 FQNEAQ (reference sequence). The CDR3 has 16 amino acids. As DNA, the CDR3 is TGTGCCAGCAGCTTAAGCCCGGGACAGGGTGGGTACGAGCAGTACTTC. Amino acids: CASSLSPGQGGYEQYF.

V usage is TRBV7-6 and J usage is TRBJ2-3; TRBD1 is a possible D gene (5 bases). Looked up from germline, CDR1 is SGHVS and CDR2 is FNYEAQ. V was clipped by 8 bases and J by 2 bases, with 11 bases between them. The CDR3 has 13 amino acids. This CDR3 is CASQGSFTDTQYF. Here the CDR3 DNA reads TGTGCCAGCCAGGGATCTTTCACAGATACGCAGTATTTT.

The chain joins TRBV15 to TRBJ2-7; 7 nucleotides align to TRBD1. Looked up from germline, CDR1 is LNHNV and CDR2 is YYDKDF (reference sequence). V lost 5 bases and J lost 5; bases outside the gene matches: 9. The CDR3 length is 14 residues. CDR3 sequence (DNA): TGTGCCACCAGCGGAAGACAGGGAGTTAACGAGCAGTACTTC. It codes for CATSGRQGVNEQYF.

The rearrangement uses TRBV6-1 and TRBJ2-7; TRBD2 aligns across 7 bases. The CDR3 is 15 residues long. Trimming removed 7 bases from V and 3 bases from J; junction bases left unmatched: 12. Germline CDR1 is MNHNS and CDR2 is SASEGT. For the CDR3, the DNA is TGTGCCAGCACCGCGGAGGCGGGAGCCGGCTACGAGCAGTACTTC. Encoded protein: CASTAEAGAGYEQYF.

J is TRBJ2-5 and V is TRBV5-1; no clear D. CDR1 and CDR2 from the germline V gene are SGHRS and YFSETQ. V was cut by 6 bases and J by 1 base, with 13 bases left in between. CDR3 length: 14 residues. The CDR3 here is CASTLHWSQETQYF. The CDR3 DNA is TGCGCCAGCACCCTCCACTGGTCCCAAGAGACCCAGTACTTC.

The chain joins TRBV25-1 to TRBJ1-3; 10 nucleotides match TRBD1. Per the germline V gene, CDR1 is MGHDK and CDR2 is SYGVNS. CDR3 length equals 16 residues. J gave up 0 bases and V 6 bases, and 5 bases lay outside the gene matches. The DNA of the CDR3 is TGTGCCAGCAGGTCGGACAGGGGGGACTCTGGAAACACCATATATTTT. This encodes CASRSDRGDSGNTIYF.

The chain is built from TRBV5-4 and TRBJ1-1, with D tentatively TRBD1 (5 bases). Germline V gives CDR1 SGHNT, CDR2 YYREEE (reference sequence). This CDR3 region has 15 residues. The germline V and J ends were trimmed by 9 bases and 4 bases, with 22 bases remaining between them. This CDR3 reads CATSEVKWGGTEAFF. CDR3 nucleotide sequence: TGTGCCACCTCAGAGGTTAAGTGGGGCGGCACTGAAGCTTTCTTT.

The chain is built from TRBV5-6 and TRBJ1-6; D call uncertain. CDR3 length: 15 residues. The V end lost 4 bases, the J end lost 5 bases, and 13 bases lay between the germline ends. Germline V gene sequence: CDR1 SGHDT, CDR2 YYEEEE. The CDR3 spells CASSKSRRNNSPLHF. The CDR3, as DNA: TGTGCCAGCAGCAAAAGTCGGCGGAATAATTCACCCCTCCACTTT. Supplemented by reference TRBV5-6 and TRBJ1-6, the full variable domain reads DAGVTQSPTHLIKTRGQQVTLRCSPKSGHDTVSWYQQALGQGPQFIFQYYEEEERQRGNFPDRFSGHQFPNYSSELNVNALLLGDSALYLCASSKSRRNNSPLHFGNGTRLTVT.

The chain uses TRBV7-9 and TRBJ1-4; 7 bases are a match to TRBD1. Germline V gene lookup returns CDR1 SEHNR and CDR2 FQNEAQ (reference sequence). This CDR3 contains 15 residues. After removal of 2 bases from V and 5 bases from J, the junction contained 5 bases not matched to a gene. The CDR3 spells CASSLPDRINEKLFF. The DNA for the CDR3 is TGTGCCAGCAGCTTACCGGACAGGATAAATGAAAAACTGTTTTTT.

This clone occurred a few times. V usage is TRBV6-1 and J usage is TRBJ1-5, with 10 bases aligning to TRBD1. CDR1 is MNHNS and CDR2 is SASEGT in the germline V gene. The V gene end was trimmed by 4 bases and the J gene end by 6 bases; junction bases not matched to a gene: 15. The CDR3 is 18 residues long. This CDR3 is CASSALSPGQGIRQPQHF. The CDR3 nucleotides read TGTGCCAGCAGTGCGCTATCTCCGGGACAGGGGATTCGTCAGCCCCAGCATTTT.

The V gene is TRBV4-1, the J gene TRBJ2-2, with D unresolved. CDR3 length: 15 amino acids. The V end lost 1 base, the J end lost 5 bases, and 11 bases lay between the germline ends. CDR1 is MGHRA and CDR2 is YSYEKL in the germline V gene. In DNA form, the CDR3 reads TGCGCCAGCAGCCAAGGACTTATCGGGACCGGGGAGCTGTTTTTT. It codes for CASSQGLIGTGELFF.

This rearrangement joins TRBV19 to TRBJ1-1; D is perhaps TRBD1 (5 bases). The germline V gene encodes CDR1 LNHDA and CDR2 SQIVND (reference sequence). This CDR3 region has 15 residues. The ends were cut back, 3 bases at V and 11 bases at J, with 22 bases in the middle. In nucleotides, the CDR3 is TGTGCCAGTAGTATCGGGGGACTTTTAGACCGGAGGGCTTTCTTT. Protein sequence: CASSIGGLLDRRAFF.

The chain links TRBV10-3 to TRBJ2-7, with D uncertain. CDR1 ENHRY and CDR2 SYGVKD come from the germline V gene. The CDR3 length is 16 residues. Trimming pared 0 bases from V and 5 bases from J, leaving 17 bases between. CDR3 nucleotide sequence: TGTGCCATCAGTGAGTCGTTGGAGAGTCGATGGGACGAGCAGTACTTC. It codes for CAISESLESRWDEQYF.

Of note for this clone: Other DNA sequences in the sample encode the same CDR3. This chain connects TRBV6-1 to TRBJ1-5; D unresolved. Trimming cost V 0 bases and J 6 bases, with 9 bases left between them. The germline V gene has CDR1 MNHNS and CDR2 SASEGT. The CDR3 sequence is 14 residues long. CDR3: CASSEAPSGQPQHF. CDR3 sequence (DNA): TGTGCCAGCAGTGAAGCGCCTTCCGGTCAGCCCCAGCATTTT.